Here is one T cell receptor beta chain with its context. The antigen is undetermined. The V and J ends lost 6 bases and 7 bases, in that order; junction bases with no gene match: 11. Germline V gene lookup returns CDR1 SGHRS and CDR2 YFSETQ. The CDR3 contains 14 residues. These data come from a study of cytomegalovirus exposure and HLA in healthy donors. Study-level findings and limits: For TCR beta chains, V- and J-gene trimming was later linked to a missense DCLRE1C variant.

The primer mix had 60 Vbeta and 13 Jbeta primers. The repertoire was sequenced with immunoSEQ multiplex PCR; TCRdb's copy has only in-frame clones and lacks some. The top ten hold around 8.6% of the sample, which has 100,000 or so clones, around four fifths seen once. The specimen sequenced was PBMCs. The rearrangement uses TRBV5-1 and TRBJ1-1, with 8 bases identical to TRBD1. The TCR comes from a woman between 40 and 50 years old in good health and CMV-seropositive. This CDR3 is CASTPDRASGEAFF. CDR3 DNA: TGCGCCAGCACCCCGGACAGGGCGAGTGGTGAAGCTTTCTTT.